The 10 T cell receptor beta chains below all came from one sample that was sequenced in a study of T-cell memory formation after mild COVID-19. A single record per CDR3 protein comes from TCRdb applying MiXCR to the 5' RACE reads. Of around 250,000 distinct CDR3 sequences in the sample, 15% were seen once. Input material: PBMCs or a T cell subset sorted from them (not recorded which). The receptors shown here come from an adult woman who had mild COVID-19 (a few samples of this study predate the infection). Cell type and time point are not known.

This clonotype came up many times. This chain uses TRBV7-9 with TRBJ1-4; 10 positions agree with TRBD1. J gave up 7 bases and V 3 bases, and 2 bases lay outside the gene matches. This CDR3 has 14 amino acids. Germline V gene data show CDR1 as SEHNR and CDR2 as FQNEAQ (reference sequence). This CDR3 reads CASSLTGGREKLFF. The CDR3 DNA is TGTGCCAGCAGCTTGACAGGGGGCCGTGAAAAACTGTTTTTT.

In this sample, this clonotype turned up a few times. This chain uses TRBV28 with TRBJ1-3, with D perhaps TRBD1 (5 bases). The CDR3 is 14 amino acids. Germline V gene data show CDR1 as MDHEN and CDR2 as SYDVKM. The V end was cut by 6 bases, the J end by 4 bases, with 13 bases between. CDR3 coding DNA: TGTGCCAGCAGGCGGGCAGGGAGCGGAAACACCATATATTTT. This encodes CASRRAGSGNTIYF.

V and J are TRBV5-1 and TRBJ2-5; TRBD2 matches at 9 bases. Germline V gene lookup returns CDR1 SGHRS and CDR2 YFSETQ. V trimming: 0 bases; J trimming: 2 bases; junction bases outside the gene matches: 2. The CDR3 has 15 residues. CDR3 sequence (DNA): TGCGCCAGCAGCTTGGCTAGCGGGATACAAGAGACCCAGTACTTC. Its translation: CASSLASGIQETQYF.

A remark on this clonotype: At one end the junction does not follow the germline gene, possibly because of a read error. The chain uses TRBV30 and TRBJ1-2, with 8 positions matching TRBD1. The CDR3 sequence is 13 residues long. The germline V gene encodes CDR1 GTSNPN and CDR2 SVGIG (reference sequence). CDR3 residues: CACSGHTGGGYTF. DNA for the CDR3: TGTGCCTGTAGTGGTCACACAGGGGGAGGCTACACCTTC.

This chain links TRBV5-1 with TRBJ1-1; D call uncertain. CDR3 length: 13 amino acids. The V gene's germline CDR1 is SGHRS and CDR2 YFSETQ. The V gene lost 4 bases and the J gene lost 7 bases, with 14 bases spanning the gap. The CDR3 coding sequence is TGCGCCAGCAGCGTAGACCGTGGTGGTGAAGCTTTCTTT. As protein: CASSVDRGGEAFF.

This clonotype was recorded many times. V is TRBV4-2 and J is TRBJ2-5; the D is unclear. V was clipped by 1 base and J by 3 bases, with 12 bases between them. The CDR3 consists of 15 residues. The V gene's germline CDR1 is LGHNA and CDR2 YNFKEQ. The CDR3 DNA sequence: TGTGCCAGCAGCCAAGGAGGCGGTGCAAAAGAGACCCAGTACTTC. Encoded protein: CASSQGGGAKETQYF.

The table lists this clonotype with a few counts. The chain recombines TRBV29-1 with TRBJ1-1; D may be TRBD1 (5 bases). Trimming left V 4 bases short and J 5 bases short, with 8 bases between. This CDR3 has 11 residues. Germline CDR1 SQVTM, CDR2 ANQGSEA. The CDR3 spells CSVAWGTEAFF. The CDR3 nucleotides are TGCAGCGTTGCTTGGGGGACTGAAGCTTTCTTT.

The chain links TRBV18 to TRBJ2-7; tentative D call: TRBD1 (6 bases). V was pared by 3 bases and J by 0 bases, with 15 bases between. The CDR3 has 16 residues. The germline gives CDR1 KGHSH, CDR2 LQKENI. The CDR3 is CASSPRGQMSSYEQYF. The CDR3 bases are TGTGCCAGCTCACCGCGAGGACAGATGAGCTCCTACGAGCAGTACTTC.

This chain connects TRBV7-2 to TRBJ2-1, with 12 positions matching TRBD2. Germline-derived CDR1 and CDR2 are SGHTA and FQGNSA. With 8 bases clipped from V and 5 bases from J, the junction kept 7 bases outside the gene matches. The CDR3 loop spans 15 amino acids. The CDR3, as DNA: TGTGCCAGCCAACGGACTAGCGGGAACCACAATGAGCAGTTCTTC. Translation gives CASQRTSGNHNEQFF.

This clonotype was seen a few times. This rearrangement joins TRBV5-1 to TRBJ2-1; D remains unclear. CDR3 length: 14 residues. Trimming cost V 0 bases and J 3 bases, with 7 bases left between them. CDR1 and CDR2 (germline): SGHRS, YFSETQ. DNA of the CDR3: TGCGCCAGCAGCTTGGGGCTAGACTACAATGAGCAGTTCTTC. It is translated as CASSLGLDYNEQFF. The entire variable domain, with the rest obtained from reference TRBV5-1 and TRBJ2-1, is as follows: KAGVTQTPRYLIKTRGQQVTLSCSPISGHRSVSWYQQTPGQGLQFLFEYFSETQRNKGNFPGRFSGRQFSNSRSEMNVSTLELGDSALYLCASSLGLDYNEQFFGPGTRLTVL.